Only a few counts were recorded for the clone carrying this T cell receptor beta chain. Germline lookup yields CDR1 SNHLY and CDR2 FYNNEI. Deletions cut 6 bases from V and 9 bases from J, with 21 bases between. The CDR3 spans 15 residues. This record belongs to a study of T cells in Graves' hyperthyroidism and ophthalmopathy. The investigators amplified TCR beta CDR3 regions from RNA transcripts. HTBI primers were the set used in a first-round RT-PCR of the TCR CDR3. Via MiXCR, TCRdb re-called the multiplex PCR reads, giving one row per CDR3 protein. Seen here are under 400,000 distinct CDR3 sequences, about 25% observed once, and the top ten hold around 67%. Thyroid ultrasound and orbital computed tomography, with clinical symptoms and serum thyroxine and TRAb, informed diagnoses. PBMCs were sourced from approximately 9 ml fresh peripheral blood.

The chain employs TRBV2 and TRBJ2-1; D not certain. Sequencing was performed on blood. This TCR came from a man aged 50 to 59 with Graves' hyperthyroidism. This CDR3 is CASRKDFSPSSEQFF. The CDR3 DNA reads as TGTGCCAGCAGGAAAGACTTCAGCCCCTCGAGTGAGCAGTTCTTC.